Listed here is a single T cell receptor (beta chain). This sample was included in a study of control samples from healthy donors and cancer patients. Germline V CDR1 and CDR2: LNHNV, YYDKDF (reference sequence). The CDR3 covers 14 residues. The ends were cut back, 5 bases at V and 8 bases at J, with 16 bases in the middle. Data came from immunoSEQ multiplex PCR; TCRdb stores just in-frame clones and leaves some out. In the table there are 150,000 to 200,000 clones, 85% to 95% of which are singletons. The clonotype was recovered from a woman aged 18-30 years in good health. The sequenced material came from blood. The J gene is TRBJ2-1, the V gene TRBV15, with D perhaps TRBD1 or TRBD2 (5 bases each). The DNA for the CDR3 is TGTGCCACCAGCGGAGGTGGGACCTTCGATGAGCAGTTCTTC. Translation gives CATSGGGTFDEQFF.